A single sample is the source of the 24 T cell receptor beta chains below, sequenced in a study of blood T cells in healthy people across ages. The authors ran a second PCR of roughly 6 to 12 cycles using a sample-barcoded 5' primer and a J-beta primer mix. TCRdb reprocessed the 5' RACE reads with MiXCR, giving one entry per CDR3 protein. The table has 650,000 to 950,000 distinct CDR3 sequences, around 42% seen once. The sequencing input was blood. All receptors come from a man between 60 and 70 years old in good health.

The gene calls are TRBV28 and TRBJ2-7; TRBD1 matches at 7 bases. The CDR3 is 14 residues long. In germline, CDR1 is MDHEN, CDR2 SYDVKM. The V segment lost 5 bases and the J segment 3 bases; nucleotides outside the gene matches: 7. The CDR3 DNA sequence: TGTGCCAGCAGTGCTTACAGGGGTGTCTACGAGCAGTACTTC. It yields the protein CASSAYRGVYEQYF.

The rearrangement uses TRBV6-5 and TRBJ2-7; D possibly corresponds to TRBD1 (6 bases). The germline V gene encodes CDR1 MNHEY and CDR2 SVGAGI. CDR3 length: 15 residues. The germline V and J ends were trimmed by 6 bases and 2 bases, with 17 bases remaining between them. In DNA, the CDR3 is TGTGCCAGCAGGCGGGCCGGCAGGGGACCCTACGAGCAGTACTTC. Protein product: CASRRAGRGPYEQYF.

J is TRBJ2-1 and V is TRBV27, with 13 bases identical to TRBD2. Germline CDR1 and CDR2: MNHEY and SMNVEV (reference sequence). This CDR3 contains 20 residues. Trimming removed 4 bases from V and 0 bases from J; junction bases left unmatched: 12. CDR3 DNA sequence: TGTGCCAGCAGTTCGTATTTTCGGACTAGCGGGGGACGCTCCTACAATGAGCAGTTCTTC. Residues: CASSSYFRTSGGRSYNEQFF.

This chain uses TRBV28 with TRBJ1-6, with D tentatively TRBD1 (5 bases). Germline loops: CDR1 MDHEN, CDR2 SYDVKM. Trimming took 5 bases from V and 7 from J, leaving 9 bases between them. CDR3 length: 13 residues. The CDR3, as DNA: TGTGCCAGCAGTAGAAACAGGAATTCACCCCTCCACTTT. This encodes CASSRNRNSPLHF.

The gene calls are TRBV7-9 and TRBJ2-5, with D perhaps matching TRBD1 (6 bases). Trimming shortened V by 3 bases and J by 5 bases, and 13 bases separated the two germline ends. Germline V gene sequence: CDR1 SEHNR, CDR2 FQNEAQ (reference sequence). The CDR3 is 14 amino acids. CDR3 protein: CASSFQGRRETQYF. CDR3 coding DNA: TGTGCCAGCAGCTTTCAGGGGCGCAGGGAGACCCAGTACTTC.

This clonotype was seen more than once but under ten times. The chain employs TRBV12-3 or TRBV12-4 and TRBJ2-1, with 8 positions matching TRBD2. V gave up 6 bases and J gave up 8 bases; unmatched junction bases: 12. The CDR3 loop spans 15 amino acids. The CDR3 spells CASRASAGGSDEQFF. The CDR3 region has the DNA TGTGCCAGCAGAGCTTCGGCGGGGGGTTCCGATGAGCAGTTCTTC.

This chain links TRBV7-9 with TRBJ1-1; TRBD1 aligns across 7 bases. The V gene's germline CDR1 is SEHNR and CDR2 FQNEAQ (reference sequence). The ends lost 3 bases at V and 4 bases at J; junction bases unmatched: 5. The length of the CDR3 is 14 residues. The CDR3 sequence: CASSFTTGPTEAFF. DNA for the CDR3: TGTGCCAGCAGCTTTACGACAGGGCCCACTGAAGCTTTCTTT.

The chain joins TRBV27 to TRBJ2-1; a possible D gene is TRBD2 (5 bases). Germline assignment: CDR1 MNHEY and CDR2 SMNVEV (reference sequence). The V and J ends lost 5 bases and 3 bases respectively, with 20 bases between them. The CDR3 contains 17 residues. The DNA of the CDR3 is TGTGCCAGCAGTCCCCAGGTTCGCCCGGGGTACTACAATGAGCAGTTCTTC. It yields the protein CASSPQVRPGYYNEQFF.

The V and J genes are TRBV3-1 and TRBJ2-4; D tentatively reads TRBD1 or TRBD2 (5 bases each). Near its end, the DNA agrees better with TRBJ2-7, so the J call may be wrong. This CDR3 is built from 13 residues. The germline gives CDR1 LGHDT, CDR2 YNNKEL (reference sequence). The CDR3 DNA follows: TGTGCCAGCAGCCCGGGACCAGCGAGCGAGCAGTACTTC. Translating gives CASSPGPASEQYF.

J is TRBJ2-1 and V is TRBV6-2 or TRBV6-3, with TRBD2 identical over 9 bases. Germline CDR1 reads MNHEY; CDR2 reads SVGEGT. There are 15 residues in the CDR3. J lost 9 bases, V lost 0 bases, and 6 bases had no gene match. This CDR3 is CASSYSERGVGEQFF. DNA of the CDR3: TGTGCCAGCAGTTACTCGGAGCGGGGGGTAGGTGAGCAGTTCTTC.

This clonotype was seen only once. The chain couples TRBV2 to TRBJ2-7; D call uncertain. Trimming cost V 2 bases and J 6 bases, with 14 bases left between them. This CDR3 has 14 residues. Germline loops: CDR1 SNHLY, CDR2 FYNNEI. The CDR3 region has the DNA TGTGCCAGCAGTGAAATTAAAGGGTTGGGCGAGCAGTACTTC. Protein product: CASSEIKGLGEQYF. Supplemented by reference TRBV2 and TRBJ2-7, the full variable domain reads EPEVTQTPSHQVTQMGQEVILRCVPISNHLYFYWYRQILGQKVEFLVSFYNNEISEKSEIFDDQFSVERPDGSNFTLKIRSTKLEDSAMYFCASSEIKGLGEQYFGPGTRLTVT.

This clonotype was observed a few times. The chain employs TRBV20-1 and TRBJ2-7; 13 bases are shared with TRBD2. With the DNA end fitting TRBJ2-5 better, the J assignment may be wrong. Germline V lookup: CDR1 DFQATT, CDR2 SNEGSKA (reference sequence). The CDR3 totals 15 residues. The chain's CDR3 is CSARTSGGLRETQYF. The CDR3 DNA is TGCAGTGCTAGGACTAGCGGGGGGCTTAGGGAGACCCAGTACTTC.

This clonotype appeared a few times. The rearrangement links TRBV7-2 to TRBJ2-5; a possible D gene is TRBD2 (7 bases). The germline gives CDR1 SGHTA, CDR2 FQGNSA. The CDR3 is made up of 15 amino acids. Trimming left V 0 bases short and J 5 bases short, with 13 bases between. CDR3 nucleotide sequence: TGTGCCAGCAGCTTAGCCGGGGGGCCGAGGGAGACCCAGTACTTC. As protein: CASSLAGGPRETQYF. Full variable domain (missing parts from reference TRBV7-2 and TRBJ2-5): GAGVSQSPSNKVTEKGKDVELRCDPISGHTALYWYRQSLGQGLEFLIYFQGNSAPDKSGLPSDRFSAERTGGSVSTLTIQRTQQEDSAVYLCASSLAGGPRETQYFGPGTRLLVL.

The table lists this clonotype with a few counts. The V and J genes are TRBV25-1 and TRBJ2-1; TRBD2 matches 9 bases. V shed 4 bases and J 3 bases; nucleotides not matched to a gene: 7. The CDR3 has 16 residues. The germline gives CDR1 MGHDK, CDR2 SYGVNS. Written as DNA, the CDR3 is TGTGCCAGCAGTGGGCCTAGCGGGACTATCTACAATGAGCAGTTCTTC. Amino acids: CASSGPSGTIYNEQFF.

The chain couples TRBV13 to TRBJ2-7; D gene ambiguous. The V and J ends lost 4 bases and 3 bases respectively, with 13 bases between them. From germline, CDR1 is PRHDT and CDR2 FYEKMQ (reference sequence). CDR3 length: 14 residues. CDR3 in amino acids: CASSSPHDFYEQYF. Written as DNA, the CDR3 is TGTGCCAGCAGCTCCCCACACGACTTCTACGAGCAGTACTTC. Together with reference TRBV13 and TRBJ2-7, the CDR3 gives the full variable domain: AAGVIQSPRHLIKEKRETATLKCYPIPRHDTVYWYQQGPGQDPQFLISFYEKMQSDKGSIPDRFSAQQFSDYHSELNMSSLELGDSALYFCASSSPHDFYEQYFGPGTRLTVT.

Only one count was recorded for this clonotype. The chain employs TRBV28 and TRBJ2-7, with a tentative D call TRBD1 (6 bases). CDR1 MDHEN and CDR2 SYDVKM come from the germline V gene. The V and J ends lost 6 bases and 6 bases respectively, with 18 bases between them. The CDR3 loop spans 14 amino acids. DNA of the CDR3: TGTGCCAGCAGGCCCACAGGGTCACCCCGCGAGCAGTACTTC. Translating gives CASRPTGSPREQYF.

In DNA, the CDR3 is TGTGCCAGCAGCCCCAGGGTAGTTGCAACTAATGAAAAACTGTTTTTT. Encoded protein: CASSPRVVATNEKLFF. The chain uses TRBV2 and TRBJ1-4; the D gene is possibly TRBD1 (5 bases). This CDR3 is built from 16 residues. V dropped 6 bases and J dropped 0 bases, with 14 bases sitting between them. Germline values: CDR1 SNHLY, CDR2 FYNNEI. The whole variable domain, remainder taken from reference TRBV2 and TRBJ1-4, is EPEVTQTPSHQVTQMGQEVILRCVPISNHLYFYWYRQILGQKVEFLVSFYNNEISEKSEIFDDQFSVERPDGSNFTLKIRSTKLEDSAMYFCASSPRVVATNEKLFFGSGTQLSVL.

This clonotype appeared a few times. It may be a read error: a sequence one base away is much more abundant. The chain uses TRBV28 and TRBJ2-3, with TRBD2 identical over 7 bases. There are 14 residues in the CDR3. Trimming removed 5 bases from V and 0 bases from J; junction bases left unmatched: 2. CDR1 MDHEN and CDR2 SYDVKM come from the germline V gene. CDR3 DNA: TGTGCCAGCAGTGCGACTAGCAGCACAGATACGCAGTATTTT. Its protein is CASSATSSTDTQYF.

This clonotype was detected a few times. The gene calls are TRBV12-3 or TRBV12-4 and TRBJ2-3; 7 nucleotides match TRBD2. This CDR3 is 13 amino acids long. The junction had 4 bases not matched to a gene; V was cut back by 7 bases and J by 3 bases. In DNA form, the CDR3 reads TGTGCCAGCATTGGGGGGGGGACAGATACGCAGTATTTT. Translating gives CASIGGGTDTQYF.

The chain links TRBV30 to TRBJ1-2; TRBD1 matches at 8 bases. With 0 bases clipped from V and 5 bases from J, the junction kept 11 bases outside the gene matches. Germline V lookup: CDR1 GTSNPN, CDR2 SVGIG (reference sequence). The CDR3 spans 16 residues. The CDR3 is CAWSVLRLDRGYGYTF. As DNA, the CDR3 is TGTGCCTGGAGTGTATTACGTCTTGACAGGGGTTATGGCTACACCTTC. The full variable domain, completed using reference TRBV30 and TRBJ1-2, is SQTIHQWPATLVQPVGSPLSLECTVEGTSNPNLYWYRQAAGRGLQLLFYSVGIGQISSEVPQNLSASRPQDRQFILSSKKLLLSDSGFYLCAWSVLRLDRGYGYTFGSGTRLTVV.

This clonotype was observed a handful of times. This chain connects TRBV3-1 to TRBJ2-3, with 7 bases identical to TRBD2. Trimming at V came to 4 bases and at J to 8 bases, leaving 0 bases not matched to a gene. The germline V gene has CDR1 LGHDT and CDR2 YNNKEL (reference sequence). The CDR3 is 11 amino acids. CDR3 nucleotide sequence: TGTGCCAGCAGCCTAGCGGGTACGCAGTATTTT. This sequence encodes CASSLAGTQYF.

The J gene is TRBJ2-5, the V gene TRBV11-2, with TRBD1 identical over 8 bases. Germline CDR1 SGHAT, CDR2 FQNNGV. This CDR3 spans 15 amino acids. V dropped 5 bases and J dropped 5; count of bases not matched to a gene: 10. CDR3 protein: CASSMSDRERETQYF. The CDR3 nucleotides read TGTGCCAGCAGCATGTCGGACAGGGAACGGGAGACCCAGTACTTC.

This chain's CDR3 is CASSPGTSNVNEQFF. CDR3 sequence (DNA): TGCGCCAGCAGCCCCGGGACTAGTAATGTAAATGAGCAGTTCTTC. This sequence joins TRBV4-3 and TRBJ2-1; 8 bases align to TRBD2. The trim removed 4 bases at V and 7 bases at J, leaving 9 bases unmatched. Germline CDR1 is LGHNA and CDR2 is YSLEER. The CDR3 sequence is 15 residues long.

This clonotype appeared a few times. The CDR3 loop reads CASSLVVGTYEQYF. CDR3 sequence (DNA): TGTGCCAGCAGCTTGGTGGTAGGGACCTACGAGCAGTACTTC. The chain has TRBV5-5 and TRBJ2-7; no clear D. V was cut by 0 bases and J by 2 bases, with 9 bases left in between. This CDR3 region has 14 residues. From germline, CDR1 is SGHKS and CDR2 YYEKEE (reference sequence).